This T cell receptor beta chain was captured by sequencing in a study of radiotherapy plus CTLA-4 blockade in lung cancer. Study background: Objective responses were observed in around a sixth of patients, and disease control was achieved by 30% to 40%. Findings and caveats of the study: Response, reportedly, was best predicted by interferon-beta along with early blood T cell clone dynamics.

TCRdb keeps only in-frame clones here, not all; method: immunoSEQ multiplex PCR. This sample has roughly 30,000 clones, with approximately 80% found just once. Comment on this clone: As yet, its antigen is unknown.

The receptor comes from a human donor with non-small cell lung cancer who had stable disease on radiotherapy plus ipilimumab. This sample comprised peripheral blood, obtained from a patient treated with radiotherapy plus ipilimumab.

CDR3 coding DNA: TGTGCCAGCAGGAGGGGCGGATACTCTGGAAACACCATATATTTT. Its translation is CASRRGGYSGNTIYF. The chain is built from TRBV2 and TRBJ1-3, with D perhaps TRBD1 (5 bases). This CDR3 spans 15 amino acids. With 6 bases removed from V and 0 bases from J, the gap between germline ends came to 12 bases. Germline assignment: CDR1 SNHLY and CDR2 FYNNEI.